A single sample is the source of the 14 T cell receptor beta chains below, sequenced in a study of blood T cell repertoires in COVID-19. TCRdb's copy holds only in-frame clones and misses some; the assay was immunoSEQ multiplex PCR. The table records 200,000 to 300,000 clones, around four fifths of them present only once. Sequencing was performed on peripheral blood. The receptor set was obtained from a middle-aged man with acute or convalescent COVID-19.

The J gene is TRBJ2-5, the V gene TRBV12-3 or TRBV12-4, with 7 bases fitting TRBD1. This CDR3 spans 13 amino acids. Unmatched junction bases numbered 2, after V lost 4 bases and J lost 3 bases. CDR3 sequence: CASSSDREETQYF. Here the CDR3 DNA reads TGTGCCAGCAGTTCCGACAGGGAAGAGACCCAGTACTTC.

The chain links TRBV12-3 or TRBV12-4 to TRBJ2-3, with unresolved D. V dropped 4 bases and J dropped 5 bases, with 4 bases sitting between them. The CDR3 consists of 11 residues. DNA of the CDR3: TGTGCCAGCAGTTCCCTAGATACGCAGTATTTT. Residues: CASSSLDTQYF.

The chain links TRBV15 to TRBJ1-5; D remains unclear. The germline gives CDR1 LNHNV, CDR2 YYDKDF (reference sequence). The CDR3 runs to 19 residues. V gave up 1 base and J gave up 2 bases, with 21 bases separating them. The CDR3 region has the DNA TGTGCCACCAGCAGAGGTTCCCAGGACGCCCGGAGGGGCAATCAGCCCCAGCATTTT. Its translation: CATSRGSQDARRGNQPQHF.

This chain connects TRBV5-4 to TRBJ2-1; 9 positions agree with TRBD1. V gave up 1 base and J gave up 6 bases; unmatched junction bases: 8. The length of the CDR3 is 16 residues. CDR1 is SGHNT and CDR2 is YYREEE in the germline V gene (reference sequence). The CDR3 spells CASSLTYRGRSNEQFF. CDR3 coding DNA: TGTGCCAGCAGCTTGACCTACAGGGGGCGCTCCAATGAGCAGTTCTTC.

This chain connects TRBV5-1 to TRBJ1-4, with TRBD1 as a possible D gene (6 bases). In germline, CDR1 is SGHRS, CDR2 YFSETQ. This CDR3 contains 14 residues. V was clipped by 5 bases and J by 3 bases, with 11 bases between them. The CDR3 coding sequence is TGCGCCAGCAGGTCAGGGGCCTCTAATGAAAAACTGTTTTTT. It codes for CASRSGASNEKLFF. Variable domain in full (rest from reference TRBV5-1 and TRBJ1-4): KAGVTQTPRYLIKTRGQQVTLSCSPISGHRSVSWYQQTPGQGLQFLFEYFSETQRNKGNFPGRFSGRQFSNSRSEMNVSTLELGDSALYLCASRSGASNEKLFFGSGTQLSVL.

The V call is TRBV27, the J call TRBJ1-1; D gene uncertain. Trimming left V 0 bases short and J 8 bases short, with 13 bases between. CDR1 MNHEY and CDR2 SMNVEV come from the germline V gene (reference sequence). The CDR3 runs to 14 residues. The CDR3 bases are TGTGCCAGCAGTTTATCTCCGGGATACTCCGAAGCTTTCTTT. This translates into CASSLSPGYSEAFF.

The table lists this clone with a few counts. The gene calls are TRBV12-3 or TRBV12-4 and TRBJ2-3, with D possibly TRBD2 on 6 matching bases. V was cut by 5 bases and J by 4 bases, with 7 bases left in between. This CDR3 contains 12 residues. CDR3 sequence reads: CASSPGADTQYF. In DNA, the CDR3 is TGTGCCAGCAGTCCGGGAGCAGATACGCAGTATTTT.

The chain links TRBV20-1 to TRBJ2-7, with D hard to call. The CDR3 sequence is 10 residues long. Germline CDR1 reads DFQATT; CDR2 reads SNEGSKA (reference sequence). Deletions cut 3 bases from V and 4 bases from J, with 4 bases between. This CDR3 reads CSASPYEQYF. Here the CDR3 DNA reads TGCAGTGCTAGCCCATACGAGCAGTACTTC.

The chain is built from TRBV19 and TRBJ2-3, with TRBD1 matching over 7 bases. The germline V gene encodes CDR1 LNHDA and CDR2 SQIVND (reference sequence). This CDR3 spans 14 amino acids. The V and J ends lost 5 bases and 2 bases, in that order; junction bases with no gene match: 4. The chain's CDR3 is CASSSGTATDTQYF. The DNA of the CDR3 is TGTGCCAGTAGTTCCGGGACAGCCACAGATACGCAGTATTTT.

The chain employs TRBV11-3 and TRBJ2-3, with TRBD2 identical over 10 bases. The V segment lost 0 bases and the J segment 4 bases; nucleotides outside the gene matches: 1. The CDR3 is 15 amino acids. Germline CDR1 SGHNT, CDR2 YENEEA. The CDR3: CASSLEGLAADTQYF. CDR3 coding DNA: TGTGCCAGCAGCTTAGAAGGACTAGCGGCAGATACGCAGTATTTT.

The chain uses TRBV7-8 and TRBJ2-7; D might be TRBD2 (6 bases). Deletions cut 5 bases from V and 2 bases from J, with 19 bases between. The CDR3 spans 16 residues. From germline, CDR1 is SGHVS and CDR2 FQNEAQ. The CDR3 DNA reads TGTGCCAGCAGCCAAGAACTAGCAACCTTCGCCTACGAGCAGTACTTC. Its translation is CASSQELATFAYEQYF.

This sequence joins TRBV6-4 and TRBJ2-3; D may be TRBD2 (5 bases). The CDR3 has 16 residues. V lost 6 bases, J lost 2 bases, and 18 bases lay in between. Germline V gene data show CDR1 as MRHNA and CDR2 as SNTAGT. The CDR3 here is CASSRRAAPTTDTQYF. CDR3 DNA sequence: TGTGCCAGCAGCAGGCGGGCGGCCCCCACCACAGATACGCAGTATTTT.

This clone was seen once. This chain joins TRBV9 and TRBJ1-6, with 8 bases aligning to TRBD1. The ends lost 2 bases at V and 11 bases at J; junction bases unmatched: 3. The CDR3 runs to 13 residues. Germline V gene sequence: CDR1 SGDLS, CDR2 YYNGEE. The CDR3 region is CASSVDRGPPLHF. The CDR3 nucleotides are TGTGCCAGCAGCGTCGACAGGGGCCCACCCCTCCACTTT. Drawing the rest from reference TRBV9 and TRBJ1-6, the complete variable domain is DSGVTQTPKHLITATGQRVTLRCSPRSGDLSVYWYQQSLDQGLQFLIQYYNGEERAKGNILERFSAQQFPDLHSELNLSSLELGDSALYFCASSVDRGPPLHFGNGTRLTVT.

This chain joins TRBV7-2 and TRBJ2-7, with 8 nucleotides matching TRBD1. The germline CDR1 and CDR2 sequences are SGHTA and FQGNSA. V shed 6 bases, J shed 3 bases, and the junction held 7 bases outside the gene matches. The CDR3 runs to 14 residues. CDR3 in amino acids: CASSAGTGLYEQYF. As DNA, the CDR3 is TGTGCCAGCAGTGCCGGGACAGGACTCTACGAGCAGTACTTC.